Below, 18 T cell receptor beta chains from the same sample are listed, as sequenced in a study of blood T cell repertoires in COVID-19 (dated by TCRdb to between 2020 and 2021). Receptor amplification or capture employed the immunoSEQ multiplex PCR assay. Held by TCRdb, this immuneACCESS table contains in-frame sequences only and omits some clones. Under half of the omission traces to an unresolved V gene where checked; the cause of the rest is unknown. In all, the sample holds more than 110,000 clones, and 75% to 80% of those were seen once. The top ten hold around 3% of the sample. Source material: PBMCs or T cells enriched from blood (not recorded which). The receptors here all came from a woman in her 50s who had recovered from COVID-19.

The CDR3 sequence: CASSTGLRLEAFF. CDR3 sequence (DNA): TGTGCCAGTAGTACGGGACTGCGGCTGGAAGCTTTCTTT. The rearrangement links TRBV19 to TRBJ1-1; a possible D gene is TRBD1 (5 bases). The CDR3 contains 13 residues. Germline loops: CDR1 LNHDA, CDR2 SQIVND (reference sequence). Trimming pared 4 bases from V and 8 bases from J, leaving 14 bases between.

The count of this clone is one. The J gene is TRBJ2-5, the V gene TRBV7-3; 10 bases are shared with TRBD2. The trim removed 4 bases at V and 2 bases at J, leaving 4 bases unmatched. The CDR3 has 15 amino acids. Germline-derived CDR1 and CDR2 are SGHTA and FQGTGA. Written as DNA, the CDR3 is TGTGCCAGCAGCTCTAGCGGGAGCTTACAAGAGACCCAGTACTTC. Residues: CASSSSGSLQETQYF.

The chain links TRBV10-3 to TRBJ2-1; 10 positions match TRBD2. The CDR3 has 15 amino acids. CDR1 is ENHRY and CDR2 is SYGVKD in the germline V gene. The ends lost 8 bases at V and 7 bases at J; junction bases unmatched: 11. The CDR3 nucleotides are TGTGCCATCGGATTATCTAGCGGGAGAGGGAATGAGCAGTTCTTC. Encoded protein: CAIGLSSGRGNEQFF.

The chain carries TRBV9 and TRBJ1-4; 8 bases agree with TRBD1. The junction had 12 bases not matched to a gene; V was cut back by 0 bases and J by 8 bases. CDR1 is SGDLS and CDR2 is YYNGEE in the germline V gene. The CDR3 is made up of 17 amino acids. CDR3: CASSVGQGAGEREKLFF. Written as DNA, the CDR3 is TGTGCCAGCAGCGTAGGCCAGGGGGCCGGGGAGAGGGAAAAACTGTTTTTT.

Only one count was recorded for this clone. This chain links TRBV5-1 with TRBJ2-2; 7 nucleotides agree with TRBD1. Germline trimming cut 4 bases from V and 3 bases from J; bases unmatched to any gene: 6. The CDR3 is 15 amino acids. From germline, CDR1 is SGHRS and CDR2 YFSETQ. DNA for the CDR3: TGCGCCAGCAGCATTGGACAGGTCTACACCGGGGAGCTGTTTTTT. Protein product: CASSIGQVYTGELFF.

This chain connects TRBV7-2 to TRBJ1-6, with 8 bases identical to TRBD1. This CDR3 region has 15 residues. The trim removed 5 bases at V and 7 bases at J, leaving 7 bases unmatched. The germline V gene has CDR1 SGHTA and CDR2 FQGNSA. The DNA of the CDR3 is TGTGCCAGCAGCCAGGGGGCAGGGTGGAATTCACCCCTCCACTTT. Residues: CASSQGAGWNSPLHF.

The V and J genes are TRBV18 and TRBJ1-6, with a possible D match to TRBD1 (5 bases). Germline CDR1 KGHSH, CDR2 LQKENI. V dropped 3 bases and J dropped 4 bases, with 16 bases sitting between them. The length of the CDR3 is 17 residues. The CDR3 DNA sequence: TGTGCCAGCTCACCGAGTCAGGGCCGCCCGTATAATTCACCCCTCCACTTT. Protein: CASSPSQGRPYNSPLHF.

The chain is built from TRBV7-3 and TRBJ2-5, with 9 bases matching TRBD2. Germline V gene sequence: CDR1 SGHTA, CDR2 FQGTGA. The CDR3 totals 16 residues. Trimming at V came to 4 bases and at J to 2 bases, leaving 8 bases not matched to a gene. CDR3 DNA sequence: TGTGCCAGCAGCTCAGGACTGGCGGGGGGGCAAGAGACCCAGTACTTC. Its translation: CASSSGLAGGQETQYF.

The chain is built from TRBV18 and TRBJ2-1; TRBD1 matches at 9 bases. The CDR3 is 15 residues long. The trim removed 9 bases at V and 2 bases at J, leaving 8 bases unmatched. Germline CDR1 KGHSH, CDR2 LQKENI. CDR3 loop: CASDLGQGTYNEQFF. The CDR3 DNA sequence: TGTGCCAGTGACCTGGGACAGGGAACCTACAATGAGCAGTTCTTC.

J is TRBJ1-5 and V is TRBV19; D is undetermined. V lost 6 bases, J lost 2 bases, and 11 bases lay in between. This CDR3 spans 14 amino acids. Germline assignment: CDR1 LNHDA and CDR2 SQIVND (reference sequence). This chain's CDR3 is CASRYGVGNQPQHF. Written as DNA, the CDR3 is TGTGCCAGTAGGTACGGGGTTGGCAATCAGCCCCAGCATTTT.

This clone was detected only once. V is TRBV18 and J is TRBJ1-4; D ambiguous. The CDR3 length is 11 residues. Germline CDR1 is KGHSH and CDR2 is LQKENI. V lost 2 bases to trimming and J lost 12 bases, with 7 bases between them. CDR3 DNA: TGTGCCAGCTCACCAGACTGGGAACTGTTTTTT. Its translation is CASSPDWELFF.

The J gene is TRBJ2-7, the V gene TRBV27; 8 nucleotides line up with TRBD1. The V and J ends lost 2 bases and 3 bases, in that order; junction bases with no gene match: 3. This CDR3 spans 14 amino acids. Per the germline V gene, CDR1 is MNHEY and CDR2 is SMNVEV (reference sequence). CDR3 sequence reads: CASSLRTGYYEQYF. Written as DNA, the CDR3 is TGTGCCAGCAGTTTACGGACAGGGTACTACGAGCAGTACTTC.

This chain connects TRBV3-1 (or the pseudogene TRBV3-2) to TRBJ1-6; 7 bases line up with TRBD1. Unmatched junction bases numbered 4, after V lost 5 bases and J lost 6 bases. The germline V gene has CDR1 LGHDT and CDR2 YNNKEL (reference sequence). CDR3 size: 14 residues. DNA of the CDR3: TGTGCCAGCAGCACGGGACAGTTTAATTCACCCCTCCACTTT. It codes for CASSTGQFNSPLHF.

The chain carries TRBV11-1 and TRBJ2-3; tentatively, D is TRBD2 (6 bases). The CDR3 is 16 amino acids. V lost 8 bases and J lost 0, with 18 bases in between. Germline CDR1 SGHAT, CDR2 FQDESV (reference sequence). The CDR3 sequence: CASGGESSGSTDTQYF. In DNA, the CDR3 is TGTGCCAGCGGGGGAGAGTCGAGCGGGAGCACAGATACGCAGTATTTT.

The V call is TRBV30, the J call TRBJ1-1, with D maybe TRBD1 (5 bases). This CDR3 is built from 12 residues. Germline CDR1 is GTSNPN and CDR2 is SVGIG (reference sequence). The V end lost 5 bases, the J end lost 5 bases, and 12 bases lay between the germline ends. DNA for the CDR3: TGTGCCTGGGGCGGGGGAGGGACTGAAGCTTTCTTT. Protein: CAWGGGGTEAFF.

This clone was counted once. The chain recombines TRBV6-5 with TRBJ1-2; TRBD1 might be the D (6 bases). The V and J ends lost 0 bases and 4 bases respectively, with 15 bases between them. The V gene's germline CDR1 is MNHEY and CDR2 SVGAGI. This CDR3 comprises 16 residues. CDR3 residues: CASSYSRQEKGYGYTF. As DNA, the CDR3 is TGTGCCAGCAGTTACTCCCGACAGGAAAAAGGCTATGGCTACACCTTC.

The chain couples TRBV9 to TRBJ2-3, with 7 bases that match TRBD1. The CDR3 covers 15 residues. V shed 4 bases and J 1 base; nucleotides not matched to a gene: 6. Per the germline V gene, CDR1 is SGDLS and CDR2 is YYNGEE. The CDR3 spells CASSFGQVGTDTQYF. DNA for the CDR3: TGTGCCAGCAGCTTTGGACAGGTGGGCACAGATACGCAGTATTTT.

The chain couples TRBV19 to TRBJ1-2, with D possibly matching TRBD1 (6 bases). CDR1 and CDR2 from the germline V gene are LNHDA and SQIVND (reference sequence). The CDR3 length is 14 residues. V lost 6 bases and J 2 bases, leaving 13 bases between the germline ends. The DNA of the CDR3 is TGTGCCAGTAGCCTGTGGCAGGGGAACTATGGCTACACCTTC. It is translated as CASSLWQGNYGYTF.